In its sample, the clone carrying this T cell receptor beta chain was seen a few times. Some clones are missing from TCRdb's copy, which holds only in-frame ones; the method was immunoSEQ multiplex PCR. The table includes about 130,000 clones, around 86% detected once. In assigning cohorts, the study relied on participant-reported clinical history. Two negative PCRs, clearance, or symptom resolution were required of recovered Cohort 3 donors. These data come from a study of blood T cell repertoires in COVID-19. Overall study context: The analysed material was cDNA or gDNA that came from T cells, B-cell-depleted T cells, or PBMCs.

Sequencing used PBMCs or T cells enriched from blood (not recorded which). The TCR sequence derives from a man in his fifties or sixties who had recovered from COVID-19.

CDR3 amino acids: CASSRDSFGAFF. For the CDR3, the DNA is TGTGCCAGCAGCCGGGACAGTTTTGGAGCTTTCTTT. The chain uses TRBV4-2 and TRBJ1-1, with 7 nucleotides matching TRBD1. Trimming at V came to 4 bases and at J to 10 bases, leaving 6 bases not matched to a gene. This CDR3 comprises 12 residues. The germline V gene encodes CDR1 LGHNA and CDR2 YNFKEQ.